The 27 T cell receptor beta chains listed next were all sequenced from one sample in a study of T cells in localized non-small cell lung cancer. Data came from immunoSEQ multiplex PCR; TCRdb stores just in-frame clones and leaves some out. The sample consists of roughly 1,500 clones, 26% of them appearing once. Sequencing used normal lung tissue next to the tumor, obtained before any cancer treatment. The receptors stem from a male donor aged 60 or over with stage II lung adenocarcinoma.

This clone is large by share. This chain links TRBV29-1 with TRBJ2-2; 9 nucleotides match TRBD1. Germline CDR1 is SQVTM and CDR2 is ANQGSEA. V lost 5 bases to trimming and J lost 3 bases; unmatched junction nucleotides: 7. There are 15 residues in the CDR3. This chain's CDR3 is CSVKGQGMDTGELFF. The CDR3 DNA sequence: TGCAGCGTTAAAGGACAGGGGATGGACACCGGGGAGCTGTTTTTT.

The V gene is TRBV12-5, the J gene TRBJ1-1, with D tentatively TRBD1 (6 bases). The germline CDR1 and CDR2 sequences are LGHNT and FRNRAP. CDR3 length: 12 amino acids. V shed 1 base and J shed 7 bases, with 7 bases lying between them. The DNA of the CDR3 is TGTGCTAGTGGTTTGGGGGGGCGTGAAGCTTTCTTT. Translated, it gives CASGLGGREAFF.

This clone was observed a few times. This chain uses TRBV25-1 with TRBJ1-2; weak D call: TRBD1 (5 bases). The CDR3 runs to 14 residues. The V gene lost 4 bases and the J gene lost 8 bases, with 17 bases spanning the gap. Germline values: CDR1 MGHDK, CDR2 SYGVNS. As DNA, the CDR3 is TGTGCCAGCAGTGTCGACGGGGGGTTACAGGGCTACACCTTC. It yields the protein CASSVDGGLQGYTF.

This clone was detected only a few times. The J gene is TRBJ1-5, the V gene TRBV11-3; TRBD1 might be the D (5 bases). Germline V gene data show CDR1 as SGHNT and CDR2 as YENEEA. The CDR3 has 15 amino acids. V lost 2 bases to trimming and J lost 2 bases, with 10 bases between them. Written as DNA, the CDR3 is TGTGCCAGCAGCTTAAGACCGGGGGGCAATCAGCCCCAGCATTTT. Protein sequence: CASSLRPGGNQPQHF.

The V call is TRBV6-8, the J call TRBJ1-5; D unclear. Trimming stripped 6 bases from V and 4 bases from J, with 10 bases between. Germline values: CDR1 MNHGY, CDR2 SAAAGT. CDR3 length: 13 amino acids. The DNA of the CDR3 is TGTGCCAGCAGGAGTGCTGGGAATCAGCCCCAGCATTTT. Protein product: CASRSAGNQPQHF.

This clone is medium-sized by share. The CDR3 is CASSVATGTYTYEQYF. The CDR3 DNA follows: TGTGCCAGCAGCGTGGCTACCGGGACGTATACCTACGAGCAGTACTTC. The J gene is TRBJ2-7, the V gene TRBV11-3; the D call may be TRBD1 or TRBD2 (5 bases each). CDR3 length: 16 residues. CDR1 is SGHNT, CDR2 YENEEA, per germline. Trimming took 5 bases from V and 2 from J, leaving 19 bases between them.

The V and J genes are TRBV18 and TRBJ1-2; TRBD1 might be the D (5 bases). CDR1 is KGHSH, CDR2 LQKENI, per germline. V was pared by 1 base and J by 4 bases, with 16 bases between. The CDR3 consists of 16 residues. The CDR3 nucleotides are TGTGCCAGCTCACCACGGCTGTGGGGGGATCTCTATGGCTACACCTTC. Protein sequence: CASSPRLWGDLYGYTF.

The rearrangement links TRBV9 to TRBJ2-2, with D possibly matching TRBD2 (6 bases). Trimming pared 3 bases from V and 4 bases from J, leaving 16 bases between. This CDR3 spans 16 amino acids. CDR1 is SGDLS and CDR2 is YYNGEE in the germline V gene. As DNA, the CDR3 is TGTGCCAGCAGCGCTCTCGGGGGTAGCCGCACCGGGGAGCTGTTTTTT. It translates to CASSALGGSRTGELFF.

The chain recombines TRBV5-1 with TRBJ2-7; tentatively, D is TRBD2 (6 bases). This CDR3 region has 14 residues. The germline gives CDR1 SGHRS, CDR2 YFSETQ. With 2 bases removed from V and 6 bases from J, the gap between germline ends came to 15 bases. CDR3 sequence (DNA): TGCGCCAGCAGCTTCGGGACGGAGGGGCTCGAGCAGTACTTC. Translated, it gives CASSFGTEGLEQYF.

This clone showed up just a few times. The chain couples TRBV4-1 to TRBJ1-4; no clear D. V lost 0 bases and J lost 0, with 14 bases in between. The CDR3 covers 18 residues. Germline-derived CDR1 and CDR2 are MGHRA and YSYEKL. DNA for the CDR3: TGCGCCAGCAGCCAAGACATCTTCGGGCAAGCAACTAATGAAAAACTGTTTTTT. Translated: CASSQDIFGQATNEKLFF.

This clone was observed a handful of times. The chain combines TRBV7-2 with TRBJ1-1; tentative D call: TRBD1 (5 bases). Germline CDR1 SGHTA, CDR2 FQGNSA. Trimming stripped 4 bases from V and 2 bases from J, with 8 bases between. The CDR3 runs to 13 residues. The CDR3 DNA follows: TGTGCCAGCAGCTCGGACACTAACACTGAAGCTTTCTTT. This sequence encodes CASSSDTNTEAFF.

In its sample, this clone was seen a few times. The rearrangement joins TRBV9 to TRBJ2-1, with 8 bases identical to TRBD2. The V gene's germline CDR1 is SGDLS and CDR2 YYNGEE. The CDR3 has 18 amino acids. V lost 4 bases to trimming and J lost 4 bases; unmatched junction nucleotides: 16. The CDR3 DNA reads as TGTGCCAGCAGCTTACGCCAACTAGCGGAGGGGATATACAATGAGCAGTTCTTC. As protein: CASSLRQLAEGIYNEQFF.

The chain carries TRBV11-3 and TRBJ1-2; D might be TRBD1 (5 bases). The CDR3 runs 15 residues. With 1 base removed from V and 4 bases from J, the gap between germline ends came to 13 bases. CDR1 SGHNT and CDR2 YENEEA come from the germline V gene. The CDR3 DNA is TGTGCCAGCAGCTTAGGAGCAGGGCGGATCTATGGCTACACCTTC. Protein sequence: CASSLGAGRIYGYTF.

This chain joins TRBV29-1 and TRBJ2-7, with TRBD2 identical over 14 bases. There are 16 residues in the CDR3. The germline V gene encodes CDR1 SQVTM and CDR2 ANQGSEA. V shed 6 bases, J shed 3 bases, and the junction held 10 bases outside the gene matches. CDR3 in amino acids: CSVFTLGLAGVYEQYF. CDR3 bases: TGCAGCGTCTTTACTTTGGGACTAGCGGGAGTCTACGAGCAGTACTTC.

V is TRBV6-8 and J is TRBJ1-1; D possibly corresponds to TRBD1 (6 bases). V lost 5 bases and J 5 bases, leaving 12 bases between the germline ends. This CDR3 region has 13 residues. Germline V gene sequence: CDR1 MNHGY, CDR2 SAAAGT. CDR3 nucleotide sequence: TGTGCCAGCAGTCTAACAGGGAGAACTGAAGCTTTCTTT. It specifies CASSLTGRTEAFF.

The gene calls are TRBV6-8 and TRBJ1-1, with D possibly TRBD1 on 5 matching bases. The CDR3 length is 16 residues. Germline CDR1 MNHGY, CDR2 SAAAGT. Trimming cost V 4 bases and J 4 bases, with 19 bases left between them. This CDR3 is CASSFVRAGLSTEAFF. DNA of the CDR3: TGTGCCAGCAGTTTCGTTCGGGCGGGGCTTAGCACTGAAGCTTTCTTT.

The V gene is TRBV12-5, the J gene TRBJ2-1; 9 nucleotides match TRBD2. CDR1 is LGHNT and CDR2 is FRNRAP in the germline V gene. The trim removed 2 bases at V and 4 bases at J, leaving 12 bases unmatched. CDR3 length equals 18 residues. The CDR3 reads CASGLTRTSELLYNEQFF. For the CDR3, the DNA is TGTGCTAGTGGTTTGACCCGGACTAGCGAGCTTTTATACAATGAGCAGTTCTTC. Using reference TRBV12-5 and TRBJ2-1 for the parts outside the CDR3, the full variable domain is DARVTQTPRHKVTEMGQEVTMRCQPILGHNTVFWYRQTMMQGLELLAYFRNRAPLDDSGMPKDRFSAEMPDATLATLKIQPSEPRDSAVYFCASGLTRTSELLYNEQFFGPGTRLTVL.

This clone was seen more than once but under ten times. The chain uses TRBV6-8 and TRBJ1-1; D is undetermined. Trimming shortened V by 8 bases and J by 1 base, and 11 bases separated the two germline ends. Per the germline V gene, CDR1 is MNHGY and CDR2 is SAAAGT. The length of the CDR3 is 13 residues. Here the CDR3 reads CASVERKNTEAFF. The CDR3 region has the DNA TGTGCCAGCGTAGAGCGGAAGAACACTGAAGCTTTCTTT.

This clone has more than one count but fewer than ten. The chain employs TRBV25-1 and TRBJ2-1; 8 bases align to TRBD2. The V segment lost 8 bases and the J segment 6 bases; nucleotides outside the gene matches: 12. Germline loops: CDR1 MGHDK, CDR2 SYGVNS. The CDR3 is made up of 15 amino acids. The CDR3 DNA is TGTGCCAGCCGCCCCGCGGGACTAGTCCTCAATGAGCAGTTCTTC. This sequence encodes CASRPAGLVLNEQFF.

This sequence joins TRBV6-8 and TRBJ2-7; TRBD2 aligns across 8 bases. The germline V gene encodes CDR1 MNHGY and CDR2 SAAAGT. This CDR3 comprises 15 residues. The V and J ends lost 6 bases and 1 base, in that order; junction bases with no gene match: 8. Written as DNA, the CDR3 is TGTGCCAGCAGGTTGATGGGACTAGTTTCCTACGAGCAGTACTTC. Residues: CASRLMGLVSYEQYF.

V is TRBV9 and J is TRBJ1-1; D not resolved. The CDR3 loop spans 13 amino acids. Trimming took off 5 bases at V and 4 bases at J, with 12 bases between the two ends. CDR1 and CDR2 from the germline V gene are SGDLS and YYNGEE. DNA for the CDR3: TGTGCCAGCAGTGTTGCCTGGGGCACTGAAGCTTTCTTT. It specifies CASSVAWGTEAFF.

The sample holds a few counts of this clone. The chain joins TRBV6-8 to TRBJ1-4; no firm D call. V shed 2 bases and J shed 5 bases, with 6 bases lying between them. The V gene's germline CDR1 is MNHGY and CDR2 SAAAGT. The CDR3 is made up of 13 amino acids. The CDR3, as DNA: TGTGCCAGCAGTTACCGGATAAATGAAAAACTGTTTTTT. Translation gives CASSYRINEKLFF.

V is TRBV30 and J is TRBJ2-3, with no clear D. The V and J ends lost 5 bases and 8 bases respectively, with 11 bases between them. This CDR3 has 11 amino acids. Germline assignment: CDR1 GTSNPN and CDR2 SVGIG (reference sequence). The DNA of the CDR3 is TGTGCCTGGTTGGTGACCACTACGCAGTATTTT. As protein: CAWLVTTTQYF. Using reference TRBV30 and TRBJ2-3 for the parts outside the CDR3, the full variable domain is SQTIHQWPATLVQPVGSPLSLECTVEGTSNPNLYWYRQAAGRGLQLLFYSVGIGQISSEVPQNLSASRPQDRQFILSSKKLLLSDSGFYLCAWLVTTTQYFGPGTRLTVL.

J is TRBJ2-1 and V is TRBV11-3, with D possibly being TRBD2 (5 bases). The CDR3 runs to 16 residues. CDR1 is SGHNT and CDR2 is YENEEA in the germline V gene. Between the trimmed V and J ends, which lost 3 bases and 1 base, there was a span of 13 bases. The CDR3: CASSFRTGPSYNEQFF. The CDR3 DNA sequence: TGTGCCAGCAGCTTTCGGACTGGTCCTTCCTACAATGAGCAGTTCTTC.

The chain combines TRBV15 with TRBJ2-3, with TRBD1 as a possible D gene (5 bases). V lost 6 bases and J 4 bases, leaving 14 bases between the germline ends. Germline CDR1 is LNHNV and CDR2 is YYDKDF (reference sequence). This CDR3 spans 14 amino acids. The CDR3 DNA follows: TGTGCCACCAGACCCCTGGCACAGGCAGATACGCAGTATTTT. Translating gives CATRPLAQADTQYF.

The chain combines TRBV18 with TRBJ1-5; D unresolved. Per germline, CDR1 KGHSH and CDR2 LQKENI. The CDR3 has 14 amino acids. V dropped 2 bases and J dropped 3 bases, with 8 bases sitting between them. The CDR3 is CASSPIPNNQPQHF. The CDR3 bases are TGTGCCAGCTCACCAATACCGAACAATCAGCCCCAGCATTTT.

In this sample, this clone turned up a few times. J is TRBJ2-7 and V is TRBV9; 8 nucleotides agree with TRBD1. CDR3 size: 15 residues. Germline CDR1 and CDR2: SGDLS and YYNGEE. V shed 5 bases and J 9 bases; nucleotides not matched to a gene: 16. The CDR3 here is CASSEQSRTGIGQYF. The CDR3 DNA follows: TGTGCCAGCAGTGAACAATCAAGGACAGGGATCGGGCAGTACTTC. The full variable domain, its missing parts supplied by reference TRBV9 and TRBJ2-7, is DSGVTQTPKHLITATGQRVTLRCSPRSGDLSVYWYQQSLDQGLQFLIQYYNGEERAKGNILERFSAQQFPDLHSELNLSSLELGDSALYFCASSEQSRTGIGQYFGPGTRLTVT.